This paragraph reports one TCR beta chain. The sample belongs to a study of T cells after somatic rescue of genetic block. The CDR3 has 16 amino acids. V lost 2 bases to trimming and J lost 0 bases; unmatched junction nucleotides: 3. Per the germline V gene, CDR1 is SGHTA and CDR2 is FQGNSA. TCRdb keeps only in-frame clones here, not all; method: immunoSEQ multiplex PCR. The data show around 52,000 clones, around 96% seen once. The clonotype comes from a child in the first two years of life. Specimen: peripheral blood mononuclear cells (PBMCs). The V call is TRBV7-2, the J call TRBJ2-2, with 7 bases identical to TRBD2. The CDR3 reads CASSLWLAANTGELFF. The DNA for the CDR3 is TGTGCCAGCAGCTTATGGCTAGCGGCGAACACCGGGGAGCTGTTTTTT.